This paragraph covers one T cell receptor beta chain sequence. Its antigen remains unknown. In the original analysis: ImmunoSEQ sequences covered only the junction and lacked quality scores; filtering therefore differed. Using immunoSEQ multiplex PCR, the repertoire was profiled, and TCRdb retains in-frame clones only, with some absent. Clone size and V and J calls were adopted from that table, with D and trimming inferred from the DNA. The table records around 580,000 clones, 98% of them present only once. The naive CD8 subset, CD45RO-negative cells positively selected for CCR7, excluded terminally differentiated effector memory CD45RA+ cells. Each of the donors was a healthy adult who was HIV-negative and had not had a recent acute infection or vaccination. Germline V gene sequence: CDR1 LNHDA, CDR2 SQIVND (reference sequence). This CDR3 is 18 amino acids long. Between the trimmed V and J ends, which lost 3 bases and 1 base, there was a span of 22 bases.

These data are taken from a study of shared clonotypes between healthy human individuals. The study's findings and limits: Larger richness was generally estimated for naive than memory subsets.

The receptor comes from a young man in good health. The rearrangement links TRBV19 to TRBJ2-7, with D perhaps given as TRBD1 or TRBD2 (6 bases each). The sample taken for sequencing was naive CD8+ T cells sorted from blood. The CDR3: CASSMRSPERRGSYEQYF. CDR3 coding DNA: TGTGCCAGTAGTATGAGATCCCCCGAGCGGAGGGGGTCCTACGAGCAGTACTTC.